Following are 23 T cell receptor beta chains from one sample sequenced in a study of blood T cell repertoires in COVID-19. Repertoires were generated with immunoSEQ multiplex PCR, while TCRdb's copy carries only in-frame clones and drops some. The profile shows 60,000 to 65,000 clones, more than 80% of them singletons. Sequencing was performed on peripheral blood. These TCRs come from a woman older than 75 with active COVID-19.

This clone was observed a single time. The chain recombines TRBV2 with TRBJ2-1; D perhaps matches TRBD2 (5 bases). The CDR3 consists of 15 residues. Between the trimmed V and J ends, which lost 11 bases and 1 base, there was a span of 18 bases. CDR1 SNHLY and CDR2 FYNNEI come from the germline V gene. This CDR3 is CAGWAGVGSYNEQFF. For the CDR3, the DNA is TGTGCCGGCTGGGCCGGGGTCGGTTCCTACAATGAGCAGTTCTTC.

CDR3 amino acids: CASSPGIRGPTYNEQFF. In nucleotides, the CDR3 is TGTGCCAGCTCACCAGGAATTCGCGGTCCCACCTACAATGAGCAGTTCTTC. V and J are TRBV18 and TRBJ2-1; D remains ambiguous. This CDR3 is built from 17 residues. Germline V lookup: CDR1 KGHSH, CDR2 LQKENI. Trimming took off 2 bases at V and 2 bases at J, with 16 bases between the two ends.

This clone was seen a single time. The CDR3 here is CASRPQGPLNYGYTF. CDR3 DNA sequence: TGTGCCAGTAGACCTCAGGGGCCCCTTAACTATGGCTACACCTTC. The chain is built from TRBV19 and TRBJ1-2, with D possibly being TRBD1 (6 bases). Germline V gene lookup returns CDR1 LNHDA and CDR2 SQIVND (reference sequence). This CDR3 is 15 amino acids long. With 6 bases removed from V and 1 base from J, the gap between germline ends came to 15 bases.

The J gene is TRBJ2-1, the V gene TRBV7-9; D is uncertain. The CDR3 is made up of 17 amino acids. The germline gives CDR1 SEHNR, CDR2 FQNEAQ (reference sequence). V was clipped by 5 bases and J by 2 bases, with 19 bases between them. The CDR3 region has the DNA TGTGCCAGCAGCCCCAGGCTGACCTCTCCCACCTACAATGAGCAGTTCTTC. This gives the protein CASSPRLTSPTYNEQFF. The full variable domain, completed using reference TRBV7-9 and TRBJ2-1, is DTGVSQNPRHKITKRGQNVTFRCDPISEHNRLYWYRQTLGQGPEFLTYFQNEAQLEKSRLLSDRFSAERPKGSFSTLEIQRTEQGDSAMYLCASSPRLTSPTYNEQFFGPGTRLTVL.

The rearrangement uses TRBV21-1 and TRBJ2-7; the DNA was not compared with TRBD1, the D call given in the table. TRBV21-1 is a documented pseudogene. The CDR3 runs 17 residues. The DNA of the CDR3 is TGTGCCAGCAGCAAAACCCTGGGACAGGGGGCCAAAGGCGAGCAGTACTTC. Its translation: CASSKTLGQGAKGEQYF.

The chain carries TRBV6-6 and TRBJ1-6; the D is unclear. Trimming took off 5 bases at V and 0 bases at J, with 14 bases between the two ends. CDR1 is MNHNY, CDR2 SVGAGI, per germline (reference sequence). This CDR3 is 17 amino acids long. The CDR3 spells CASSLTQRLSYNSPLHF. As DNA, the CDR3 is TGTGCCAGCAGTCTGACTCAACGTCTCTCCTATAATTCACCCCTCCACTTT.

The chain combines TRBV4-1 with TRBJ2-7; possible D gene TRBD1, 5 bases. CDR1 is MGHRA and CDR2 is YSYEKL in the germline V gene. Trimming pared 1 base from V and 3 bases from J, leaving 10 bases between. There are 14 residues in the CDR3. The CDR3 reads CASSQGTGYYEQYF. CDR3 nucleotide sequence: TGCGCCAGCAGCCAAGGTACAGGCTACTACGAGCAGTACTTC.

The V and J genes are TRBV28 and TRBJ2-7; D is possibly TRBD1 (5 bases). With 5 bases removed from V and 2 bases from J, the gap between germline ends came to 13 bases. Germline loops: CDR1 MDHEN, CDR2 SYDVKM. The CDR3 totals 14 residues. CDR3 sequence (DNA): TGTGCCAGCAGTACCTGGCAGGGTACCTACGAGCAGTACTTC. Its protein product is CASSTWQGTYEQYF.

The V call is TRBV6-6, the J call TRBJ1-4; D perhaps matches TRBD1 (6 bases). Germline V lookup: CDR1 MNHNY, CDR2 SVGAGI (reference sequence). The CDR3 spans 13 residues. Trimming removed 0 bases at V and 8 bases at J, with 7 bases between. The CDR3 DNA reads TGTGCCAGCAGTTACTCGAGGGGGGAAAAACTGTTTTTT. Protein product: CASSYSRGEKLFF.

The chain employs TRBV28 and TRBJ2-1; 14 bases align to TRBD2. Per germline, CDR1 MDHEN and CDR2 SYDVKM. Losses at the gene ends were 5 bases for V and 6 bases for J; bases not matched to a gene: 15. The CDR3 totals 19 residues. The CDR3 loop is CASSTRLAGGPGSGNEQFF. The CDR3, as DNA: TGTGCCAGCAGTACACGACTAGCGGGAGGGCCCGGGTCTGGCAATGAGCAGTTCTTC.

The V and J genes are TRBV19 and TRBJ1-2; D not certain. CDR3 length: 13 residues. CDR1 is LNHDA and CDR2 is SQIVND in the germline V gene (reference sequence). Trimming stripped 5 bases from V and 5 bases from J, with 12 bases between. This chain's CDR3 is CASSLEGWYGYTF. CDR3 nucleotides: TGTGCCAGTAGTCTTGAGGGTTGGTATGGCTACACCTTC.

This clone was picked up one time. This sequence joins TRBV3-1 (or the pseudogene TRBV3-2) and TRBJ1-1; 7 bases are shared with TRBD1. The ends lost 5 bases at V and 2 bases at J; junction bases unmatched: 5. Germline values: CDR1 LGHDT, CDR2 YNNKEL (reference sequence). The CDR3 spans 14 residues. DNA for the CDR3: TGTGCCAGCAGCGTGAGGGGGCTAAACACTGAAGCTTTCTTT. This sequence encodes CASSVRGLNTEAFF.

V gene TRBV28 combines with J gene TRBJ2-1, with D maybe TRBD2 (6 bases). In germline, CDR1 is MDHEN, CDR2 SYDVKM. Trimming left V 6 bases short and J 8 bases short, with 14 bases between. This CDR3 is 13 amino acids long. The chain's CDR3 is CASSPEPGDEQFF. The CDR3 nucleotides are TGTGCCAGCAGCCCCGAGCCGGGGGATGAGCAGTTCTTC.

This clone showed up just a few times. This sequence joins TRBV18 and TRBJ2-1, with 7 bases aligning to TRBD2. The CDR3 has 15 residues. V lost 2 bases, J lost 4 bases, and 5 bases stayed unmatched. Germline V lookup: CDR1 KGHSH, CDR2 LQKENI. The CDR3 sequence: CASSPAGVAYNEQFF. DNA of the CDR3: TGTGCCAGCTCACCAGCGGGAGTAGCTTACAATGAGCAGTTCTTC.

The J gene is TRBJ2-7, the V gene TRBV11-3, with TRBD1 matching 8 bases. The germline V gene has CDR1 SGHNT and CDR2 YENEEA. V lost 4 bases, J lost 7 bases, and 3 bases stayed unmatched. The CDR3 sequence is 12 residues long. CDR3 DNA: TGTGCCAGCAGCTCAAGGACAGGGGAGCAGTACTTC. Encoded protein: CASSSRTGEQYF. The entire variable domain, with the rest obtained from reference TRBV11-3 and TRBJ2-7, is as follows: EAGVVQSPRYKIIEKKQPVAFWCNPISGHNTLYWYLQNLGQGPELLIRYENEEAVDDSQLPKDRFSAERLKGVDSTLKIQPAELGDSAVYLCASSSRTGEQYFGPGTRLTVT.

This sequence joins TRBV6-2 or TRBV6-3 and TRBJ2-7; 7 bases fit TRBD1. The CDR3 runs 15 residues. In germline, CDR1 is MNHEY, CDR2 SVGEGT. The J segment lost 2 bases and the V segment lost 2 bases, leaving 6 bases of the junction unmatched. Here the CDR3 DNA reads TGTGCCAGCAGTTACGGGTCGGGACAGCCCTACGAGCAGTACGTC. The encoded protein is CASSYGSGQPYEQYV.

The V call is TRBV5-1, the J call TRBJ2-2, with a possible D match to TRBD2 (5 bases). In germline, CDR1 is SGHRS, CDR2 YFSETQ. V gave up 0 bases and J gave up 5 bases, with 14 bases separating them. The CDR3 length is 16 residues. The CDR3 spells CASSLAATSGTGELFF. DNA for the CDR3: TGCGCCAGCAGCTTGGCGGCAACCTCGGGAACCGGGGAGCTGTTTTTT.

This chain uses TRBV7-2 with TRBJ2-5; perhaps TRBD2 as D (7 bases). V was shortened by 1 base and J by 5 bases, with 14 bases between the two germline ends. The germline V gene encodes CDR1 SGHTA and CDR2 FQGNSA. CDR3 size: 15 residues. The CDR3: CASSLGGGAEETQYF. CDR3 nucleotides: TGTGCCAGCAGCTTAGGAGGGGGGGCCGAGGAGACCCAGTACTTC.

The chain couples TRBV3-1 (or the pseudogene TRBV3-2) to TRBJ2-3, with a tentative D call TRBD1 (6 bases). Germline V gene sequence: CDR1 LGHDT, CDR2 YNNKEL (reference sequence). The germline V and J ends were trimmed by 0 bases and 8 bases, with 12 bases remaining between them. This CDR3 comprises 14 residues. CDR3 in amino acids: CASSQDPLGGTQYF. The DNA of the CDR3 is TGTGCCAGCAGCCAAGATCCCTTAGGGGGTACGCAGTATTTT.

The chain links TRBV18 to TRBJ2-1, with D possibly matching TRBD1 (6 bases). Germline V CDR1 and CDR2: KGHSH, LQKENI. V dropped 0 bases and J dropped 3 bases, with 12 bases sitting between them. CDR3 length: 16 residues. The chain's CDR3 is CASSPPRGGYYNEQFF. CDR3 nucleotides: TGTGCCAGCTCACCACCTCGAGGGGGATACTACAATGAGCAGTTCTTC.

This clone appeared once. J is TRBJ2-2 and V is TRBV3-1 (or the pseudogene TRBV3-2); the match to TRBD2 covers 13 bases. Germline CDR1 and CDR2: LGHDT and YNNKEL (reference sequence). V gave up 8 bases and J gave up 7 bases; unmatched junction bases: 4. The CDR3 contains 14 residues. For the CDR3, the DNA is TGTGCCAGCCGGACTAGCGGGGGAAACGGGGAGCTGTTTTTT. Protein sequence: CASRTSGGNGELFF.

J is TRBJ1-6 and V is TRBV7-9; no definite D call. CDR3 length: 15 amino acids. Trimming took off 5 bases at V and 5 bases at J, with 13 bases between the two ends. In germline, CDR1 is SEHNR, CDR2 FQNEAQ (reference sequence). The CDR3 region is CASSPPAGDNSPLHF. The CDR3 coding sequence is TGTGCCAGCAGCCCCCCGGCGGGCGATAATTCACCCCTCCACTTT.

This rearrangement joins TRBV2 to TRBJ2-3; a weak D match, TRBD2 (5 bases). The CDR3 is 15 residues long. Germline V CDR1 and CDR2: SNHLY, FYNNEI. V was pared by 1 base and J by 0 bases, with 8 bases between. CDR3 nucleotide sequence: TGTGCCAGCAGTGAAGGTCGCGGGAGCACAGATACGCAGTATTTT. Encoded protein: CASSEGRGSTDTQYF.